Only a few counts were recorded for the clone carrying this TCR beta chain. The antigen remains unidentified. The sample comes from a study of T cell repertoires in cytomegalovirus infection. The overall study: Recently described HLA-C-restricted plus well-studied HLA-B-restricted CMV epitopes were used.

The V segment lost 5 bases and the J segment 4 bases; nucleotides outside the gene matches: 8. CDR3 size: 15 residues. CDR1 is SGDLS and CDR2 is YYNGEE in the germline V gene. Study-wide results and caveats: The ex vivo response was dominated by HLA-C-restricted CMV-specific TCR beta clonotypes.

TCRdb ran MiXCR on the reads and lists one entry per CDR3 protein. The table has around 570,000 distinct CDR3 sequences, approximately 40% seen once. Sequences were derived from cultured PBMCs, sampled from culture after CMV antigen stimulation. The chain uses TRBV9 and TRBJ2-3, with TRBD2 matching 9 bases. This TCR came from a human donor in good health (CMV status not recorded). Some clones in this sample may be carry-over from other donors' samples. CDR3 protein: CASREGSGGSDTQYF. The CDR3 bases are TGTGCCAGCAGGGAGGGTAGCGGGGGATCAGATACGCAGTATTTT.